This paragraph covers one T cell receptor (beta chain) sequence. What it binds is not known. Each CDR3 protein is one row after TCRdb ran MiXCR on the 5' RACE reads. The sample has hundreds of thousands of distinct CDR3 sequences; approximately 8.3% are singletons. The data belong to a study of identical twins. The study, taken as a whole, reports: Beta out-of-frame sequences showed weaker excess twin sharing.

The sample was also reused in another study, on yellow fever vaccine responses in identical twins. From that paper: Twins' vaccine T cell response reportedly seemed partly convergent, partly personalized.

The source is a woman aged 18-29 years in good health. Sequencing used memory (CD45RO+) T cells sorted from blood.

The CDR3 spells CARGGAHEQYF. DNA for the CDR3: TGTGCCAGGGGGGGGGCCCACGAGCAGTACTTC. The V call is TRBV30, the J call TRBJ2-7; tentative D call: TRBD2 (7 bases). Per the germline V gene, CDR1 is GTSNPN and CDR2 is SVGIG (reference sequence). This CDR3 spans 11 amino acids. V was clipped by 8 bases and J by 5 bases, with 13 bases between them.